The 23 T cell receptor beta chains reported below all come from one sample, sequenced in a study of blood T cell repertoires in COVID-19. TCRdb's table, derived via immunoSEQ multiplex PCR, lists solely in-frame clones and lacks some. The sample holds a few hundred thousand clones, 75% to 90% seen once. The specimen was PBMCs or T cells enriched from blood (not recorded which). The receptors shown here come from a woman between 45 and 65 years old who had recovered from COVID-19.

The rearrangement joins TRBV29-1 to TRBJ2-3; D is uncertain. This CDR3 comprises 10 residues. With 5 bases removed from V and 4 bases from J, the gap between germline ends came to 4 bases. Germline V CDR1 and CDR2: SQVTM, ANQGSEA. CDR3 region: CSVLADTQYF. DNA of the CDR3: TGCAGCGTTTTAGCAGATACGCAGTATTTT.

The chain joins TRBV7-2 to TRBJ1-5; D not resolved. The CDR3 loop spans 15 amino acids. The germline gives CDR1 SGHTA, CDR2 FQGNSA. Between the trimmed V and J ends, which lost 1 base and 3 bases, there was a span of 10 bases. The CDR3 region is CASSLGRRNNQPQHF. The CDR3, as DNA: TGTGCCAGCAGCTTAGGGAGGAGGAACAATCAGCCCCAGCATTTT.

The V call is TRBV11-2, the J call TRBJ2-3; 9 positions agree with TRBD1. The CDR3 loop spans 18 amino acids. V was clipped by 4 bases and J by 2 bases; unmatched bases: 13. CDR1 SGHAT and CDR2 FQNNGV come from the germline V gene. CDR3 residues: CASSSTLIRDRDTDTQYF. The CDR3 nucleotides read TGTGCCAGCAGCTCGACACTCATCCGGGACAGGGACACAGATACGCAGTATTTT.

The genes are TRBV7-2 and TRBJ2-1; TRBD2 matches at 9 bases. The CDR3 extends over 17 amino acids. Germline loops: CDR1 SGHTA, CDR2 FQGNSA. The J segment lost 6 bases and the V segment lost 5 bases, leaving 14 bases of the junction unmatched. CDR3 protein: CASSQRGGGRGVNEQFF. DNA for the CDR3: TGTGCCAGCAGCCAAAGGGGCGGCGGGAGGGGAGTCAATGAGCAGTTCTTC.

The V and J genes are TRBV7-2 and TRBJ2-1; 8 positions match TRBD1. Germline V gene lookup returns CDR1 SGHTA and CDR2 FQGNSA. CDR3 length: 15 residues. With 1 base clipped from V and 8 bases from J, the junction kept 7 bases outside the gene matches. CDR3 amino acids: CASSLVQGAGYEQFF. The CDR3 DNA is TGTGCCAGCAGCTTAGTCCAGGGGGCGGGATATGAGCAGTTCTTC.

On this clone itself: The same CDR3 arises from other DNA sequences in this sample as well. The chain couples TRBV5-1 to TRBJ2-1, with TRBD2 matching over 10 bases. Germline CDR1 and CDR2: SGHRS and YFSETQ. The CDR3 covers 16 residues. The ends lost 1 base at V and 2 bases at J; junction bases unmatched: 3. As DNA, the CDR3 is TGCGCCAGCAGCTTGTTAGCGGGGGGAACCTACAATGAGCAGTTCTTC. It translates to CASSLLAGGTYNEQFF.

The chain recombines TRBV12-5 with TRBJ2-2; TRBD1 agrees at 8 bases. The CDR3 has 15 amino acids. Unmatched junction bases numbered 4, after V lost 1 base and J lost 6 bases. The germline CDR1 and CDR2 sequences are LGHNT and FRNRAP. CDR3 in amino acids: CASGLGQGLSGELFF. CDR3 nucleotide sequence: TGTGCTAGTGGTTTGGGACAGGGGTTGTCCGGGGAGCTGTTTTTT.

V usage is TRBV5-8 and J usage is TRBJ1-5, with a tentative D call TRBD1 (5 bases). CDR1 SGHTS and CDR2 YDEGEE come from the germline V gene. V dropped 4 bases and J dropped 0 bases, with 11 bases sitting between them. CDR3 length: 15 residues. CDR3: CASSLRQISNQPQHF. In nucleotides, the CDR3 is TGTGCCAGCAGCCTTAGACAGATTAGCAATCAGCCCCAGCATTTT.

This chain uses TRBV5-6 with TRBJ1-5; possibly TRBD1 for D (5 bases). Germline-derived CDR1 and CDR2 are SGHDT and YYEEEE. This CDR3 has 14 residues. The V gene lost 0 bases and the J gene lost 9 bases, with 13 bases spanning the gap. CDR3 coding DNA: TGTGCCAGCAGCTTGGGGACATTCGGTTCGCCCCAGCATTTT. Translation: CASSLGTFGSPQHF. The whole variable domain, remainder taken from reference TRBV5-6 and TRBJ1-5, is DAGVTQSPTHLIKTRGQQVTLRCSPKSGHDTVSWYQQALGQGPQFIFQYYEEEERQRGNFPDRFSGHQFPNYSSELNVNALLLGDSALYLCASSLGTFGSPQHFGDGTRLSIL.

This clone was counted a single time. This chain joins TRBV9 and TRBJ1-3; a weak D match, TRBD1 (5 bases). This CDR3 has 14 amino acids. Trimming removed 2 bases from V and 2 bases from J, with 8 bases in between. From germline, CDR1 is SGDLS and CDR2 YYNGEE. CDR3 nucleotides: TGTGCCAGCAGCGTTCAGGGCCCTGGAAACACCATATATTTT. Its protein product is CASSVQGPGNTIYF.

V usage is TRBV27 and J usage is TRBJ1-2, with 8 bases identical to TRBD1. V lost 5 bases, J lost 3 bases, and 2 bases stayed unmatched. This CDR3 is built from 13 residues. Looked up from germline, CDR1 is MNHEY and CDR2 is SMNVEV (reference sequence). The CDR3 loop reads CASSMTGDYGYTF. CDR3 bases: TGTGCCAGCAGTATGACAGGGGACTATGGCTACACCTTC.

This chain uses TRBV9 with TRBJ2-5; D possibly corresponds to TRBD1 (6 bases). CDR1 is SGDLS, CDR2 YYNGEE, per germline. The CDR3 loop spans 15 amino acids. Trimming removed 3 bases at V and 5 bases at J, with 17 bases between. The CDR3 sequence is CASSEGTLLTETQYF. The CDR3 DNA reads as TGTGCCAGCAGCGAGGGGACACTCCTGACGGAGACCCAGTACTTC.

This chain links TRBV5-6 with TRBJ2-2; 14 bases agree with TRBD2. After removal of 4 bases from V and 6 bases from J, the junction contained 8 bases not matched to a gene. The CDR3 covers 17 residues. Germline-derived CDR1 and CDR2 are SGHDT and YYEEEE. CDR3 nucleotides: TGTGCCAGCAGCCTGACTAGCGGGAGGGCCGAGGCCGGGGAGCTGTTTTTT. This codes for CASSLTSGRAEAGELFF.

The chain joins TRBV20-1 to TRBJ2-1, with TRBD2 matching over 7 bases. This CDR3 has 11 residues. The V and J ends lost 6 bases and 10 bases, in that order; junction bases with no gene match: 6. From germline, CDR1 is DFQATT and CDR2 SNEGSKA (reference sequence). The DNA of the CDR3 is TGCAGTGCCCCCGGGGGGTACGAGCAGTTCTTC. Translated: CSAPGGYEQFF.

The chain links TRBV19 to TRBJ2-7; perhaps TRBD1 as D (5 bases). V dropped 5 bases and J dropped 7 bases, with 9 bases sitting between them. CDR1 is LNHDA, CDR2 SQIVND, per germline (reference sequence). The CDR3 sequence is 11 residues long. This CDR3 is CASSYSGEQYF. The CDR3 DNA reads TGTGCCAGTAGTTATTCAGGGGAGCAGTACTTC.

The CDR3 protein is CASSLVGQGTYEQYF. The DNA for the CDR3 is TGTGCCAGCAGTTTAGTGGGACAGGGTACCTACGAGCAGTACTTC. The chain is built from TRBV27 and TRBJ2-7, with 9 nucleotides matching TRBD1. V dropped 2 bases and J dropped 2; count of bases not matched to a gene: 4. The V gene's germline CDR1 is MNHEY and CDR2 SMNVEV (reference sequence). The CDR3 sequence is 15 residues long.

V usage is TRBV5-8 and J usage is TRBJ1-2; weak D call: TRBD1 (5 bases). The V and J ends lost 6 bases and 0 bases respectively, with 15 bases between them. The CDR3 loop spans 15 amino acids. The V gene's germline CDR1 is SGHTS and CDR2 YDEGEE. The CDR3 is CASIFLAGTNYGYTF. CDR3 DNA: TGTGCCAGCATTTTTTTGGCAGGGACTAACTATGGCTACACCTTC.

The chain recombines TRBV10-3 with TRBJ1-2, with 10 bases lining up with TRBD1. This CDR3 is built from 14 residues. The trim removed 10 bases at V and 6 bases at J, leaving 11 bases unmatched. From germline, CDR1 is ENHRY and CDR2 SYGVKD. The CDR3 DNA follows: TGTGCCACATATCTCGGGACAGGGGTTCATGGCTACACCTTC. Protein product: CATYLGTGVHGYTF.

The chain employs TRBV27 and TRBJ2-7; the match to TRBD1 covers 8 bases. This CDR3 is 14 amino acids long. CDR1 and CDR2 from the germline V gene are MNHEY and SMNVEV (reference sequence). V lost 3 bases, J lost 6 bases, and 7 bases stayed unmatched. This chain's CDR3 is CASSLARGRFEQYF. CDR3 in DNA: TGTGCCAGCAGTTTGGCCAGGGGGCGGTTCGAGCAGTACTTC.

V gene TRBV10-2 combines with J gene TRBJ1-1; 8 bases agree with TRBD1. The germline V gene encodes CDR1 WSHSY and CDR2 SAAADI. The CDR3 has 15 amino acids. J gave up 1 base and V 4 bases, and 5 bases lay outside the gene matches. The CDR3 coding sequence is TGCGCCAGCAGTGTGGACAGGGCATGGAACACTGAAGCTTTCTTT. It encodes CASSVDRAWNTEAFF.

The genes are TRBV7-9 and TRBJ2-2; D is unclear. V lost 4 bases and J 0 bases, leaving 6 bases between the germline ends. The CDR3 runs to 14 residues. Germline loops: CDR1 SEHNR, CDR2 FQNEAQ (reference sequence). Here the CDR3 DNA reads TGTGCCAGCAGCTCCCCCGCGAACACCGGGGAGCTGTTTTTT. It is translated as CASSSPANTGELFF. Looking up the rest from reference TRBV7-9 and TRBJ2-2 gives the full variable domain: DTGVSQNPRHKITKRGQNVTFRCDPISEHNRLYWYRQTLGQGPEFLTYFQNEAQLEKSRLLSDRFSAERPKGSFSTLEIQRTEQGDSAMYLCASSSPANTGELFFGEGSRLTVL.

The gene calls are TRBV5-1 and TRBJ1-1; the D gene is possibly TRBD1 (6 bases). This CDR3 comprises 13 residues. The V end was cut by 7 bases, the J end by 1 base, with 11 bases between. Germline assignment: CDR1 SGHRS and CDR2 YFSETQ. The CDR3 DNA reads as TGCGCCAGCGGCACAGGGAGGAACACTGAAGCTTTCTTT. This translates into CASGTGRNTEAFF.

The chain links TRBV18 to TRBJ2-2, with D uncertain. Germline V CDR1 and CDR2: KGHSH, LQKENI. The length of the CDR3 is 13 residues. Deletions cut 3 bases from V and 4 bases from J, with 6 bases between. CDR3 region: CASSPGLTGELFF. The DNA for the CDR3 is TGTGCCAGCTCACCGGGCCTCACCGGGGAGCTGTTTTTT.